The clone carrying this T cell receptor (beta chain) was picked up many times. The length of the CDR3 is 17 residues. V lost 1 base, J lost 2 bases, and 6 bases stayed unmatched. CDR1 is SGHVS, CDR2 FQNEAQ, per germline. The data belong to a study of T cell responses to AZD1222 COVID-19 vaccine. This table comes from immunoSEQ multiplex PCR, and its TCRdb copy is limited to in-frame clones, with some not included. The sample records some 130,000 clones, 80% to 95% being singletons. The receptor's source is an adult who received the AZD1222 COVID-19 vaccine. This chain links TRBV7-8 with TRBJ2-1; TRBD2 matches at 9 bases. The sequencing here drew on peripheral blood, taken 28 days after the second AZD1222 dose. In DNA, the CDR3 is TGTGCCAGCAGCTTAGTAGTGGGACTAGCAGCCTACAATGAGCAGTTCTTC. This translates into CASSLVVGLAAYNEQFF.